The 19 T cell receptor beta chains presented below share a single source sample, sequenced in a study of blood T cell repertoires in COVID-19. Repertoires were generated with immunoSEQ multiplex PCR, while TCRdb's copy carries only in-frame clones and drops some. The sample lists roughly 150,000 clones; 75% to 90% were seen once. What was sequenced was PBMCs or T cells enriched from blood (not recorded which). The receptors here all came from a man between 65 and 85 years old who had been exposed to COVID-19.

The CDR3 loop is CASSSWDSPYEQYF. The CDR3 region has the DNA TGTGCCAGCAGCTCCTGGGACAGCCCCTACGAGCAGTACTTC. The chain combines TRBV11-2 with TRBJ2-7, with 7 bases identical to TRBD1. Germline-derived CDR1 and CDR2 are SGHAT and FQNNGV. The CDR3 covers 14 residues. The V segment lost 4 bases and the J segment 2 bases; nucleotides outside the gene matches: 5.

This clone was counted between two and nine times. DNA for the CDR3: TGTGCCAGTAGTATCAAACAGGGGGCGCGGGAGCAGTACTTC. Its translation: CASSIKQGAREQYF. V and J are TRBV19 and TRBJ2-7, with TRBD1 matching 9 bases. This CDR3 spans 14 amino acids. Germline loops: CDR1 LNHDA, CDR2 SQIVND (reference sequence). The ends lost 3 bases at V and 7 bases at J; junction bases unmatched: 7.

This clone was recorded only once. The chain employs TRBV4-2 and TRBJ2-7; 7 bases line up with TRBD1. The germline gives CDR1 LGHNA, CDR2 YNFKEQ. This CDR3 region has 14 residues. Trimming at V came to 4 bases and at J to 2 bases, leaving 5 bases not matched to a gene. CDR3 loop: CASSRSGTAYEQYF. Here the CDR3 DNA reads TGTGCCAGCAGCCGATCCGGGACAGCCTACGAGCAGTACTTC.

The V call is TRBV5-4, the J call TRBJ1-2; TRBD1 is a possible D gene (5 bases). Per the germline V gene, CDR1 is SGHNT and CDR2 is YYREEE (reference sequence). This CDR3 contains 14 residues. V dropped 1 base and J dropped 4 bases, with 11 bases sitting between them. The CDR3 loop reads CASSLPGSSYGYTF. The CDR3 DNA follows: TGTGCCAGCAGCTTGCCAGGGTCGAGCTATGGCTACACCTTC. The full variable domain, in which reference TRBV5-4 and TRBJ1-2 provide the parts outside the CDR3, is ETGVTQSPTHLIKTRGQQVTLRCSSQSGHNTVSWYQQALGQGPQFIFQYYREEENGRGNFPPRFSGLQFPNYSSELNVNALELDDSALYLCASSLPGSSYGYTFGSGTRLTVV.

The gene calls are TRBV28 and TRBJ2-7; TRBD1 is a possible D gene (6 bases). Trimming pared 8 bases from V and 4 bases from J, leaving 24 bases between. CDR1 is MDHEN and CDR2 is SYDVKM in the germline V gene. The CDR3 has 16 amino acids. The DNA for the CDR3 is TGTGCCAGCGTTTCCTCAGCCAGGGGCAAGGAATACGAGCAGTACTTC. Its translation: CASVSSARGKEYEQYF.

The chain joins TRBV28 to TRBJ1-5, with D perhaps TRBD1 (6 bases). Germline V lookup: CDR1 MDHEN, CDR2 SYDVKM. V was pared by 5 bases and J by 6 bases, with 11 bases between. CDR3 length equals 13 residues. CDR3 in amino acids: CASSIQGTQPQHF. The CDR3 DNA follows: TGTGCCAGCAGTATACAGGGTACTCAGCCCCAGCATTTT.

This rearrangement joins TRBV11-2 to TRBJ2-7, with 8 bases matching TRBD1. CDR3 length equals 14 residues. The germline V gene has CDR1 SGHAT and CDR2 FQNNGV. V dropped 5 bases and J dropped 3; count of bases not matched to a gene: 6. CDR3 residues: CASSKVDRDYEQYF. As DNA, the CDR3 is TGTGCCAGCAGCAAGGTGGACAGGGACTACGAGCAGTACTTC.

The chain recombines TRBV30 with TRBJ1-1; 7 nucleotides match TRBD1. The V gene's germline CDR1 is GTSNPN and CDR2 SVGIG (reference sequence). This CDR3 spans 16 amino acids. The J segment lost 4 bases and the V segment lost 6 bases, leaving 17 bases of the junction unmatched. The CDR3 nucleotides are TGTGCCTGCGAGGCCCTGCAGACAGGGCGGGGCACTGAAGCTTTCTTT. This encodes CACEALQTGRGTEAFF.

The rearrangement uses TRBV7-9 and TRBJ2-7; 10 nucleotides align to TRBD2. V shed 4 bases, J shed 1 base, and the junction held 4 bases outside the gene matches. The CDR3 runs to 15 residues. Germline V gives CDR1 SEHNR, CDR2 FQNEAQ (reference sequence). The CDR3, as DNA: TGTGCCAGCAGCTATGGACTAGCGGAATCCTACGAGCAGTACTTC. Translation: CASSYGLAESYEQYF. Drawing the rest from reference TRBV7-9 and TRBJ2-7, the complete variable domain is DTGVSQNPRHKITKRGQNVTFRCDPISEHNRLYWYRQTLGQGPEFLTYFQNEAQLEKSRLLSDRFSAERPKGSFSTLEIQRTEQGDSAMYLCASSYGLAESYEQYFGPGTRLTVT.

CDR3 in DNA: TGTGCCAGCAGTAGAGGAGGTGGAAACACCATATATTTT. Protein product: CASSRGGGNTIYF. The rearrangement uses TRBV28 and TRBJ1-3; no reliable D call. V was trimmed by 5 bases and J by 3 bases, leaving 8 bases between them. Germline CDR1 is MDHEN and CDR2 is SYDVKM. The CDR3 contains 13 residues.

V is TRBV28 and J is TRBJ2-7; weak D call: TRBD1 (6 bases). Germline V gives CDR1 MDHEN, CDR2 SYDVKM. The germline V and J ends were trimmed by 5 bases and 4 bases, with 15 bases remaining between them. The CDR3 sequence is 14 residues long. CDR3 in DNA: TGTGCCAGCAGTATGCGGACAGCCCCTTACGAGCAGTACTTC. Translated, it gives CASSMRTAPYEQYF.

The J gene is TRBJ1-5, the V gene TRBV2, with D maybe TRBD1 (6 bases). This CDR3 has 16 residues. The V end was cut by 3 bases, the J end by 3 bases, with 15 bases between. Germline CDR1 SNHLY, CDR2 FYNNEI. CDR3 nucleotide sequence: TGTGCCAGCAGTGACACTATGACAGGAGTCAATCAGCCCCAGCATTTT. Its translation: CASSDTMTGVNQPQHF.

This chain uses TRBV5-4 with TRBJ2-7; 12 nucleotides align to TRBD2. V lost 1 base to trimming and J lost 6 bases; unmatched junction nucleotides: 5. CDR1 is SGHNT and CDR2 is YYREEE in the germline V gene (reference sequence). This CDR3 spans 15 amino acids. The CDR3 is CASSLPTSGSSEQYF. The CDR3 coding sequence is TGTGCCAGCAGCTTGCCGACTAGCGGGAGTAGCGAGCAGTACTTC. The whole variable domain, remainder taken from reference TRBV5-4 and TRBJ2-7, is ETGVTQSPTHLIKTRGQQVTLRCSSQSGHNTVSWYQQALGQGPQFIFQYYREEENGRGNFPPRFSGLQFPNYSSELNVNALELDDSALYLCASSLPTSGSSEQYFGPGTRLTVT.

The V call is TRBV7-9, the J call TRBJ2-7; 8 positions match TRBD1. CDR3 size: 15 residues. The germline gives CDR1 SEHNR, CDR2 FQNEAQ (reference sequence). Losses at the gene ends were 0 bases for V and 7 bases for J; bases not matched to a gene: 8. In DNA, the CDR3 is TGTGCCAGCAGCTTAGCGGGACAGGCCGGCCGGGAGCAGTACTTC. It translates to CASSLAGQAGREQYF. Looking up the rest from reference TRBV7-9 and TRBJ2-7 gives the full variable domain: DTGVSQNPRHKITKRGQNVTFRCDPISEHNRLYWYRQTLGQGPEFLTYFQNEAQLEKSRLLSDRFSAERPKGSFSTLEIQRTEQGDSAMYLCASSLAGQAGREQYFGPGTRLTVT.

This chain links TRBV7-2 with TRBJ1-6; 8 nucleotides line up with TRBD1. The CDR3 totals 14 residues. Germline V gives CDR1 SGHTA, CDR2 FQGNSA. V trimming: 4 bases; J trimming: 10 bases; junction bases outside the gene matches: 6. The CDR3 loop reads CASSSQGAGSPLHF. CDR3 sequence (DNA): TGTGCCAGCAGCTCTCAGGGGGCAGGATCACCCCTCCACTTT. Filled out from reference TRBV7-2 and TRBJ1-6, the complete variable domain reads GAGVSQSPSNKVTEKGKDVELRCDPISGHTALYWYRQSLGQGLEFLIYFQGNSAPDKSGLPSDRFSAERTGGSVSTLTIQRTQQEDSAVYLCASSSQGAGSPLHFGNGTRLTVT.

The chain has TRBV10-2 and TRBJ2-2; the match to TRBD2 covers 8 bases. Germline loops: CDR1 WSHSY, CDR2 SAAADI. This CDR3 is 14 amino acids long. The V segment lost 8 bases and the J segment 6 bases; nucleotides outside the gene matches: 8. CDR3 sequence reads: CASSDVAGPGELFF. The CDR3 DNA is TGCGCCAGCTCGGACGTAGCGGGACCCGGGGAGCTGTTTTTT.

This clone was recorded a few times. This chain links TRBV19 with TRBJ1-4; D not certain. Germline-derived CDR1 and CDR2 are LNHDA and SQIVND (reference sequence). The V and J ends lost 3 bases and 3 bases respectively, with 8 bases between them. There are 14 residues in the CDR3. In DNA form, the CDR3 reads TGTGCCAGTAGTATCGTCGACTCTAATGAAAAACTGTTTTTT. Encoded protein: CASSIVDSNEKLFF.

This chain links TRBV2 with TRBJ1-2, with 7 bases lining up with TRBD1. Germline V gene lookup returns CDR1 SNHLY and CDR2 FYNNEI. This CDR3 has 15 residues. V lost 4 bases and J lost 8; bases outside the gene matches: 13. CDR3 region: CASSVISQGSKGYTF. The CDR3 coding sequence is TGTGCCAGCAGTGTGATATCACAGGGGTCGAAGGGCTACACCTTC.

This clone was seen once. CDR3 in amino acids: CASSPRGGGYEQYF. In nucleotides, the CDR3 is TGCGCCAGCAGCCCTAGGGGGGGAGGCTACGAGCAGTACTTC. The chain recombines TRBV4-1 with TRBJ2-7; perhaps TRBD2 as D (7 bases). Germline assignment: CDR1 MGHRA and CDR2 YSYEKL. The germline V and J ends were trimmed by 4 bases and 3 bases, with 13 bases remaining between them. The CDR3 extends over 14 amino acids.